This TCR beta chain was sequenced during a study of T cell responses to AZD1222 COVID-19 vaccine. Germline values: CDR1 ENHRY, CDR2 SYGVKD. The CDR3 has 13 residues. The V segment lost 10 bases and the J segment 4 bases; nucleotides outside the gene matches: 5. Using immunoSEQ multiplex PCR, the repertoire was profiled, and TCRdb retains in-frame clones only, with some absent. The sample records about 200,000 clones, approximately 89% being singletons. The gene calls are TRBV10-3 and TRBJ2-3, with 10 nucleotides matching TRBD2. The specimen was peripheral blood, collected 28 days after the second AZD1222 dose. The sequence came from an adult who received the AZD1222 COVID-19 vaccine. The CDR3 is CATKAGGPDTQYF. The DNA of the CDR3 is TGTGCCACGAAAGCGGGAGGGCCAGATACGCAGTATTTT.